The clone carrying this TCR beta chain was seen at least ten times. Its cognate antigen is unknown. CDR3 regions of TCR beta were amplified from RNA transcripts. First-round RT-PCR relied on HTBI primers, and a second-round multiplex PCR came next. Using its own MiXCR run on the multiplex PCR reads, TCRdb lists one record per CDR3 protein. The sample lists hundreds of thousands of distinct CDR3 sequences; around 20% were seen once. The data stem from a study of Graves' ophthalmopathy and Graves' hyperthyroidism. Overall study findings and caveats: The model forecast ophthalmopathy progression, reaching 60% to 71% sensitivity and roughly 72% specificity.

Aged 18 to 65, hyperthyroidism patients had been newly diagnosed, with under 2 months' duration. Diagnosis relied on clinical symptoms, serum thyroxine, TRAb, thyroid ultrasound and orbital computed tomography. PBMCs originated in about 10 ml of fresh peripheral blood. The V segment lost 5 bases and the J segment 0 bases; nucleotides outside the gene matches: 3. The CDR3 has 13 amino acids. Looked up from germline, CDR1 is DFQATT and CDR2 is SNEGSKA (reference sequence). The specimen sequenced was peripheral blood. The chain combines TRBV20-1 with TRBJ1-1; 7 nucleotides agree with TRBD1. The receptor was isolated from a woman aged 18-30 years with stable Graves' hyperthyroidism. Here the CDR3 DNA reads TGCAGTGCTCGGACAGGCTTGAACACTGAAGCTTTCTTT. Encoded protein: CSARTGLNTEAFF.